This TCR beta chain came from a study of shared clonotypes between healthy human individuals. The CDR3 covers 15 residues. Germline V CDR1 and CDR2: SGHNT, YYREEE (reference sequence). The V end lost 1 base, the J end lost 4 bases, and 14 bases lay between the germline ends. Here immunoSEQ multiplex PCR was the method, and the copy in TCRdb shows in-frame clones only, minus some. The table shows about 510,000 clones, with about 95% occurring only once. Sequenced input: naive CD4+ T cells sorted from blood. This sample's subset: CD45RA+ positively selected. The TCR sequence derives from a woman aged 30 to 39 in good health. The chain combines TRBV5-4 with TRBJ1-1; tentatively, D is TRBD1 (5 bases). CDR3 bases: TGTGCCAGCAGCTTGCCGGACACCTTGGGCACTGAAGCTTTCTTT. This codes for CASSLPDTLGTEAFF.